A selection of T cell receptor beta chains follows, all from one sample in a study of blood T cell repertoires in COVID-19. Here immunoSEQ multiplex PCR was the method, and the copy in TCRdb shows in-frame clones only, minus some. The table lists some 170,000 clones, 65% to 90% of them singletons. Sequencing was carried out using PBMCs or T cells enriched from blood (not recorded which). The receptors stem from a man aged 45-60 years who had recovered from COVID-19. The CDR3 runs from the conserved cysteine through the conserved F or W. The D gene is left open where the match is weak. Clone size appears in some rows only: once, few, many, or a class for an expanded clone.

>TRBV30|TRBD1|NA|TRBJ2-3
CAWSVKGQGADTQYF
TGTGCCTGGAGTGTAAAGGGACAGGGGGCAGATACGCAGTATTTT
>TRBV20-1|NA|NA|TRBJ1-5
CSASPRTQPQHF
TGCAGTGCTAGTCCGAGGACACAGCCCCAGCATTTT
>TRBV6-5|TRBD1|NA|TRBJ1-5
CANTGTGSDQPQHF
TGTGCCAACACCGGGACAGGGAGTGATCAGCCCCAGCATTTT
>TRBV5-1|TRBD1|once|TRBJ1-2
CASSLGDRGLGYGYTF
TGCGCCAGCAGCTTGGGTGACAGGGGATTAGGCTATGGCTACACCTTC
>TRBV5-1|TRBD1|NA|TRBJ2-3
CASSQTGGGTDTQYF
TGCGCCAGCAGCCAGACAGGGGGAGGCACAGATACGCAGTATTTT
>TRBV25-1|TRBD1|NA|TRBJ1-5
CASSETGSNQPQHF
TGTGCCAGCAGTGAGACAGGGAGCAATCAGCCCCAGCATTTT
>TRBV5-1|NA|NA|TRBJ1-6
CASSSGGYNSPLHF
TGCGCCAGCAGCTCCGGGGGCTATAATTCACCCCTCCACTTT
>TRBV11-2|TRBD2|NA|TRBJ2-1
CASSLLLAGEQFF
TGTGCCAGCAGCCTACTACTAGCGGGGGAGCAGTTCTTC
>TRBV24-1|NA|NA|TRBJ2-7
CATSAGGTDYEQYF
TGTGCCACCTCGGCCGGAGGGACAGACTACGAGCAGTACTTC
>TRBV4-2|TRBD2|NA|TRBJ2-5
CASSPTSGGASETQYF
TGTGCCAGCAGCCCCACTAGCGGGGGGGCCTCAGAGACCCAGTACTTC
>TRBV6-2/TRBV6-3|NA|once|TRBJ2-3
CASSPWGEGEVDTQYF
TGTGCCAGCAGCCCTTGGGGTGAGGGTGAGGTTGATACGCAGTATTTT
>TRBV6-5|NA|NA|TRBJ1-2
CASSRGGYGYTF
TGTGCCAGCAGCCGCGGAGGCTATGGCTACACCTTC
>TRBV4-1|NA|NA|TRBJ1-6
CASSQSGMDSPLHF
TGCGCCAGCAGCCAGTCAGGGATGGATTCACCCCTCCACTTT
>TRBV19|TRBD1|NA|TRBJ2-1
CASSIKGQPYNEQFF
TGTGCCAGTAGTATAAAGGGACAGCCCTACAATGAGCAGTTCTTC
>TRBV18|TRBD2|NA|TRBJ2-3
CASSPPGGDADTQYF
TGTGCCAGCTCACCACCCGGGGGGGACGCAGATACGCAGTATTTT
>TRBV7-9|NA|NA|TRBJ1-1
CASSLGMVRGAFF
TGTGCCAGCAGCTTAGGTATGGTCAGGGGAGCTTTCTTT
>TRBV11-2|NA|NA|TRBJ2-7
CASSPADSRRYEQYF
TGTGCCAGCAGCCCAGCGGACAGTCGTCGCTACGAGCAGTACTTC
>TRBV18|NA|NA|TRBJ1-1
CASSQGENTEAFF
TGTGCCAGCTCACAAGGGGAGAACACTGAAGCTTTCTTT
>TRBV7-2|NA|NA|TRBJ1-1
CASTLRWAGAGMNTEAFF
TGTGCCAGCACCCTACGGTGGGCGGGGGCAGGGATGAACACTGAAGCTTTCTTT
>TRBV24-1|NA|NA|TRBJ1-2
CATSDPTYRVGYTF
TGTGCCACCAGTGACCCCACCTACAGGGTCGGCTACACCTTC
>TRBV18|NA|once|TRBJ2-5
CASSRRGETQYF
TGTGCCAGCTCACGGCGAGGGGAGACCCAGTACTTC
>TRBV4-2|TRBD1|NA|TRBJ1-3
CASSRGEPGQGSGNTIYF
TGTGCCAGCAGCCGAGGGGAACCGGGACAGGGCTCTGGAAACACCATATATTTT
>TRBV5-1|TRBD1|NA|TRBJ2-5
CASRAGTGGPETQYF
TGCGCCAGCAGGGCGGGCACAGGGGGTCCTGAGACCCAGTACTTC
>TRBV5-1|NA|NA|TRBJ2-1
CASRVGGATYNEQFF
TGCGCCAGCCGGGTGGGCGGGGCTACCTACAATGAGCAGTTCTTC
>TRBV3-1/TRBV3-2|TRBD1|NA|TRBJ1-2
CASSQEGPGTGVRYGYTF
TGTGCCAGCAGCCAAGAAGGACCCGGGACAGGGGTACGTTATGGCTACACCTTC
>TRBV6-5|NA|NA|TRBJ1-1
CASSSTENTEAFF
TGTGCCAGCAGCTCCACAGAAAACACTGAAGCTTTCTTT
>TRBV3-1/TRBV3-2|NA|NA|TRBJ1-2
CASSQVGSRSYGYTF
TGTGCCAGCAGCCAAGTCGGGTCCCGGAGCTATGGCTACACCTTC
>TRBV5-6|NA|NA|TRBJ2-2
CASSLADNLAGGELFF
TGTGCCAGCAGCTTGGCCGACAATTTGGCGGGCGGGGAGCTGTTTTTT
>TRBV28|TRBD1|NA|TRBJ1-5
CASSFGDRGFPDSNQPQHF
TGTGCCAGCAGTTTTGGGGACAGGGGTTTCCCAGATAGCAATCAGCCCCAGCATTTT
>TRBV15|TRBD1|NA|TRBJ1-1
CATSREGTGTNTEAFF
TGTGCCACCAGCAGAGAAGGGACAGGAACGAACACTGAAGCTTTCTTT